The rows below give T cell receptor beta chains drawn from one sample of a study of blood T cell repertoires in COVID-19. This table comes from immunoSEQ multiplex PCR, and its TCRdb copy is limited to in-frame clones, with some not included. This sample has 130,000 to 150,000 clones; 70% to 90% occur once, and the top ten carry 0.95% to 1.5%. Sequences were obtained from PBMCs or T cells enriched from blood (not recorded which). These receptors were taken from a woman under 40 with acute COVID-19. Both conserved end residues are part of each CDR3. Fields, in order: V gene, J gene, D gene, clone size, CDR3 DNA, CDR3 protein. D genes are given only for firm matches. The size field is filled for only some rows; it gives once, few, many or a size class.

TRBV3-1/TRBV3-2	TRBJ2-3	-	once	TGTGCCAGCAGCCAAAGGACGGAGACTAGGGAGAACACAGATACGCAGTATTTT	CASSQRTETRENTDTQYF
TRBV9	TRBJ2-2	TRBD1	once	TGTGCCAGCAGCGTAGCCGGGGACAGGGTCAGGGAGCTGTTTTTT	CASSVAGDRVRELFF
TRBV5-6	TRBJ1-4	TRBD1	-	TGTGCCAGCAGCTTGGACATTGGGACAGGGAGTGAAAAACTGTTTTTT	CASSLDIGTGSEKLFF
TRBV5-4	TRBJ2-1	-	once	TGTGCCACCCCGGGTGATAGCCTCAATGAGCAGTTCTTC	CATPGDSLNEQFF
TRBV6-6	TRBJ1-1	-	-	TGTGCCAGCAGTTACTCCCCTCCCGGAGCAGCTTTCTTT	CASSYSPPGAAFF
TRBV7-2	TRBJ2-5	-	-	TGTGCCAGCAGCTCAAGACCTGGGGGGGAGACCCAGTACTTC	CASSSRPGGETQYF
TRBV6-5	TRBJ2-5	-	-	TGTGCCAGCAGTTCAGAGGTGGGGGGCCAAGAGACCCAGTACTTC	CASSSEVGGQETQYF
TRBV29-1	TRBJ2-1	-	-	TGCAGCGTTGAAGATCTTGGGGACACCTACAATGAGCAGTTCTTC	CSVEDLGDTYNEQFF
TRBV6-1	TRBJ2-7	TRBD2	-	TGTGCCAGCAGCGAAGCGGGAGTATACTACGAGCAGTACTTC	CASSEAGVYYEQYF
TRBV27	TRBJ1-1	TRBD1	once	TGTGCCAGCAGTCTAACAGGGGGATCTCGGGAAGCTTTCTTT	CASSLTGGSREAFF
TRBV4-1	TRBJ1-2	TRBD1	-	TGCGCCAGCAGCCAAGTCATTGGGACAGCTCTTAACTATGGCTACACCTTC	CASSQVIGTALNYGYTF
TRBV25-1	TRBJ1-6	TRBD1	-	TGTGCCAGCAGTGACTCGGGACAGGGGGTTTCACCCCTCCACTTT	CASSDSGQGVSPLHF
TRBV30	TRBJ1-1	-	-	TGTGCCTGGACTCGAGGGATCACTGAAGCTTTCTTT	CAWTRGITEAFF
TRBV5-4	TRBJ2-7	TRBD1	-	TGTGCCAGCAGCGCACAGGGGCCCCGGAACTCGTACGAGCAGTACTTC	CASSAQGPRNSYEQYF
TRBV18	TRBJ2-5	-	once	TGTGCCAGCTCACCTAGTCTGGAGACCCAGTACTTC	CASSPSLETQYF
TRBV7-2	TRBJ1-1	-	-	TGTGCCAGCAGCCCTGACAGGCGAACTGAAGCTTTCTTT	CASSPDRRTEAFF
TRBV18	TRBJ2-7	-	-	TGTGCCAGCTCATACTCCTACGAGCAGTACTTC	CASSYSYEQYF
TRBV19	TRBJ1-5	-	-	TGTGCCAGTAGTCACTTCAGGGGCCGTGGCAATCAGCCCCAGCATTTT	CASSHFRGRGNQPQHF
TRBV7-7	TRBJ2-1	TRBD2	-	TGTGCTAGCAGCTTAGGACTAGCGGGAGTCAATGAGCAGTTCTTC	CASSLGLAGVNEQFF
TRBV18	TRBJ2-1	TRBD2	-	TGTGCCAGCTCACCAAAGACTAGCGCACACCCGAGCTCCTACAATGAGCAGTTCTTC	CASSPKTSAHPSSYNEQFF
TRBV7-6	TRBJ2-1	-	-	TGTGCCAGCAGCTTACGTGGGGGAGGCGTTACAAATGAGCAGTTCTTC	CASSLRGGGVTNEQFF
TRBV24-1	TRBJ1-4	-	-	TGTGCCACCAGCGACGCAGGGTTCGATGAAAAACTGTTTTTT	CATSDAGFDEKLFF
TRBV5-4	TRBJ2-3	-	-	TGTGCCAGCAGCTTGCCCGGGACTCCCCCAATTCGCACAGATACGCAGTATTTT	CASSLPGTPPIRTDTQYF
TRBV7-3	TRBJ2-1	-	once	TGTGCCAGCAGCTTAAAAGGAGGGGTATCCTACAATGAGCAGTTCTTC	CASSLKGGVSYNEQFF
TRBV27	TRBJ1-1	-	-	TGTGCCAGCACTAAGGCGACAGGGAACACTGAAGCTTTCTTT	CASTKATGNTEAFF
TRBV28	TRBJ2-6	TRBD1	-	TGTGCCAGCAGTATGACAGGGGCCCCCTCTGGGGCCAACGTCCTGACTTTC	CASSMTGAPSGANVLTF
TRBV13	TRBJ2-5	-	-	TGTGCCAGCAGCTCCCCCTATCGGCAGGGAGAGACCCAGTACTTC	CASSSPYRQGETQYF
TRBV19	TRBJ1-5	-	-	TGTGCCAGTATCCTGGACAGAAATAGCAATCAGCCCCAGCATTTT	CASILDRNSNQPQHF
TRBV7-2	TRBJ1-5	TRBD1	-	TGTGCCAGCAGCCTGGACAGGGCAGGGGATCAGCCCCAGCATTTT	CASSLDRAGDQPQHF
TRBV10-3	TRBJ2-2	TRBD2	-	TGTGCCATCAGTGAACGTCTAGCGGGCAACACCGGGGAGCTGTTTTTT	CAISERLAGNTGELFF
TRBV6-5	TRBJ1-1	-	-	TGTGCCACTATAGTCCAGGGGAACACTGAAGCTTTCTTT	CATIVQGNTEAFF
TRBV7-9	TRBJ2-2	TRBD1	few	TGTGCCAGCAGGGGGACAGGGAAGAACACCGGGGAGCTGTTTTTT	CASRGTGKNTGELFF
TRBV18	TRBJ2-1	TRBD2	few	TGTGCCAGCTCACTTCGGACTAGCGGAAACAATGAGCAGTTCTTC	CASSLRTSGNNEQFF
TRBV5-5	TRBJ2-7	-	-	TGTGCCAGCAGCGATGCGACCTACGAGCAGTACTTC	CASSDATYEQYF
TRBV10-3	TRBJ2-6	-	-	TGTGCCATCAGTGAGTCCAGGGGCTCTGGGGCCAACGTCCTGACTTTC	CAISESRGSGANVLTF
TRBV9	TRBJ2-7	-	-	TGTGCCAGCAGCGACAGCTTAACGTACGAGCAGTACTTC	CASSDSLTYEQYF
TRBV19	TRBJ1-5	-	many	TGTGCCAGTAGTATGGGGGGGATCTACAATCAGCCCCAGCATTTT	CASSMGGIYNQPQHF
TRBV28	TRBJ1-1	-	-	TGTGCCAGCAGTTCTCCCGGGACCAGGGGTGGCACTGAAGCTTTCTTT	CASSSPGTRGGTEAFF
TRBV7-2	TRBJ1-5	TRBD1	-	TGTGCCAGCAGCCTCGCAGGGGGGAATCAGCCCCAGCATTTT	CASSLAGGNQPQHF
TRBV28	TRBJ1-1	-	once	TGTGCCAGCAGTGAATCGGGGGGCGCCTGGACTGAAGCTTTCTTT	CASSESGGAWTEAFF
TRBV11-1	TRBJ1-5	-	-	TGTGCCAGCAGTCCAGGGTCCAATCAGCCCCAGCATTTT	CASSPGSNQPQHF
TRBV5-1	TRBJ1-1	TRBD1	-	TGCGCCAGCAGCTTGGAGAGGGGGCTCACTGAAGCTTTCTTT	CASSLERGLTEAFF
TRBV19	TRBJ1-2	-	-	TGTGCCAGTACGAGCGCTAACTATGGCTACACCTTC	CASTSANYGYTF
TRBV3-1/TRBV3-2	TRBJ2-5	-	once	TGTGCCAGCAGCCAAGGGGACGGAGGGGTCGAGACCCAGTACTTC	CASSQGDGGVETQYF
TRBV27	TRBJ1-2	-	-	TGTGCCAGCAGTCCCTACGACAGAAACTATGGCTACACCTTC	CASSPYDRNYGYTF
TRBV28	TRBJ1-3	-	-	TGTGCCAGCAGTTTATCCGGGTCTGGAAACACCATATATTTT	CASSLSGSGNTIYF
TRBV6-5	TRBJ2-1	-	once	TGTGCCAGCAGTTCGGTAGCTTTGGAGCAGTTCTTC	CASSSVALEQFF
TRBV11-2	TRBJ1-6	TRBD1	-	TGTGCCAGCAGCCCGGGACAGGGGGCGTTCGGCAGATCACCCCTCCACTTT	CASSPGQGAFGRSPLHF
TRBV9	TRBJ1-6	TRBD1	-	TGTGCCAGCAGCTCACAGGGGGACCCTGAGAATTCACCCCTCCACTTT	CASSSQGDPENSPLHF
TRBV24-1	TRBJ2-3	-	-	TGTGCCACCAGTGATTTACGGGATCCTAGCACAGATACGCAGTATTTT	CATSDLRDPSTDTQYF
TRBV15	TRBJ1-5	-	once	TGTGCCACCAGCGGTCGGACAGACGGATCCCAGCCCCAGCATTTT	CATSGRTDGSQPQHF
TRBV6-2/TRBV6-3	TRBJ1-1	-	once	TGTGCCAGCAGTTCAGGGCTCGCTCCTGAAGCTTTCTTT	CASSSGLAPEAFF